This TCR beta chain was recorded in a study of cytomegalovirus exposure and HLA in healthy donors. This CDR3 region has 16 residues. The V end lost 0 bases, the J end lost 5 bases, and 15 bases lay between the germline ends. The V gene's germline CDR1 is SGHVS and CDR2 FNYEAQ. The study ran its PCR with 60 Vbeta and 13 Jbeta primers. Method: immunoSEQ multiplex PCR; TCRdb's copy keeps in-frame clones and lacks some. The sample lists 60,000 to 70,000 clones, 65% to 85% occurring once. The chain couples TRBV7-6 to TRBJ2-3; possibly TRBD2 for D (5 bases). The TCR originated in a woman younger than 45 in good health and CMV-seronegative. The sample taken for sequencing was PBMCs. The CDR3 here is CASSLAASVRVDTQYF. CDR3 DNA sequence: TGTGCCAGCAGCTTAGCGGCGAGCGTGAGGGTAGATACGCAGTATTTT.